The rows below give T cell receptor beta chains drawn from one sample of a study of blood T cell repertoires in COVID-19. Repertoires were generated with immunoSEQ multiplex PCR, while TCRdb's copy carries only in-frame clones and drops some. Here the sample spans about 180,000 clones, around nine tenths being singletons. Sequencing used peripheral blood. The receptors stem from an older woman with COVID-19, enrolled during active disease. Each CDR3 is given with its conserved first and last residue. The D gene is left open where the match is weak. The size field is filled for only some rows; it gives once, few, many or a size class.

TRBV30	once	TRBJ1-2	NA	TGTGCCTGGAGTGTACTTGAGGGCTTGGAGGATGGCTACACCTTC	CAWSVLEGLEDGYTF
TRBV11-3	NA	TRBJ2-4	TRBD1	TGTGCCAGGGGACAGGCGCTAGCCAAAAACATTCAGTACTTC	CARGQALAKNIQYF
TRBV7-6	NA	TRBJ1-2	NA	TGTGCCAGCAGCTCGGGGGGGTACTATGGCTACACCTTC	CASSSGGYYGYTF
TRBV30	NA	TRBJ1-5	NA	TGTGCCTGGGGAACTACGGAACAGCCCCAGCATTTT	CAWGTTEQPQHF
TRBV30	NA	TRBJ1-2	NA	TGTGCCTGGAGTGTACGGTTCGCCGTGGCCTTC	CAWSVRFAVAF
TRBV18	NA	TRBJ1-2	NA	TGTGCCAGCTCACCACCCCTACTATATGGCTACACCTTC	CASSPPLLYGYTF
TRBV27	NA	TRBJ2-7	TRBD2	TGTGCCAGCAGTCCTCGACTAGCGGGATCCTACGAGCAGTACTTC	CASSPRLAGSYEQYF
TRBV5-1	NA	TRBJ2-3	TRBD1	TGCGCCAGCAGCATCGACAGGGCAGATACGCAGTATTTT	CASSIDRADTQYF
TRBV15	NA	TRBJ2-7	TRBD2	TGTGCCACCAGCAGAGTCACTAGCGCGTCCTACGAGCAGTACTTC	CATSRVTSASYEQYF
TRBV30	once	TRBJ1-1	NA	TGTGCCTGGAGTGTACCGCAGGTGAACACTGAAGCTTTCTTT	CAWSVPQVNTEAFF
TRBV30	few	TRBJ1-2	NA	TGTGCCTGGAGTTTAAACAGGGTCTACACCTTC	CAWSLNRVYTF
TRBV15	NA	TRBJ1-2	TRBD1	TGTGCCACCAGCAGAGAACCTTGGAGGGGGCAGCACTATGGCTACACCTTC	CATSREPWRGQHYGYTF
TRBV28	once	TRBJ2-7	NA	TGTGCCAGCAGTTTATATAACCTAGCGACCTCCTACGAGCAGTACTTC	CASSLYNLATSYEQYF
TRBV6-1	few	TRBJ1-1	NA	TGTGCCAGCAGTGATTCCAGGGGGAACACTGAAGCTTTCTTT	CASSDSRGNTEAFF